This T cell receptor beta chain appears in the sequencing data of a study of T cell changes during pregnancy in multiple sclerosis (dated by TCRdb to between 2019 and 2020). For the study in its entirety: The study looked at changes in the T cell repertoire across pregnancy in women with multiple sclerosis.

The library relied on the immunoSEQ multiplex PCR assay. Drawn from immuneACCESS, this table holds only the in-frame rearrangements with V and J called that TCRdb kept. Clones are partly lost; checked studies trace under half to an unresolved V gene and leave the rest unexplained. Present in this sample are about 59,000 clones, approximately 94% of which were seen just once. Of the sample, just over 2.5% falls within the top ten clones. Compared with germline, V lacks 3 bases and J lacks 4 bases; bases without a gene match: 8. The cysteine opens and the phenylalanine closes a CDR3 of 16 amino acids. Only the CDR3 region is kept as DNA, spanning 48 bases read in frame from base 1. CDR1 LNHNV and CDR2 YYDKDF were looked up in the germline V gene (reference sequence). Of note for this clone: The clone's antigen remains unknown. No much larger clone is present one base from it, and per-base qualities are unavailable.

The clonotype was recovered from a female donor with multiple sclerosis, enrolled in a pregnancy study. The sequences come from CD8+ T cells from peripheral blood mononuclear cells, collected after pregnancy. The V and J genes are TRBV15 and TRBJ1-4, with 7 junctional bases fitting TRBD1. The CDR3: CATSSATTGDNEKLFF. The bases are TGTGCCACCAGCAGCGCTACTACAGGGGATAATGAAAAACTGTTTTTT.